The 27 T cell receptor beta chains below come from one sample, sequenced in a study of memory CD8 T cells in hepatitis C reinfection. Method: immunoSEQ multiplex PCR; TCRdb's copy keeps in-frame clones and lacks some. The sample yields about 43,000 clones, roughly nine tenths seen once. Time point denoted: late/post reinfection, 12 to 24 weeks after detection. TCR sequencing was done directly ex vivo on sorted cells, without expansion in vitro. The sample taken for sequencing was naive CD8+ T cells sorted from blood. The source of these receptors is a man younger than 35 with hepatitis C virus infection.

V and J are TRBV7-9 and TRBJ2-3; 7 positions agree with TRBD1. Germline CDR1 and CDR2: SEHNR and FQNEAQ (reference sequence). This CDR3 has 13 residues. Losses at the gene ends were 10 bases for V and 6 bases for J; bases not matched to a gene: 10. The CDR3 protein is CATCGSRGDTQYF. The CDR3 DNA reads as TGTGCCACTTGCGGCTCCAGGGGGGATACGCAGTATTTT.

CDR3 bases: TGCGCCAGCAGCCAAGATGAGGAACTAGCGGGGGCGAACCCCACAGATACGCAGTATTTT. It encodes CASSQDEELAGANPTDTQYF. The rearrangement uses TRBV4-3 and TRBJ2-3, with 11 bases matching TRBD2. J was trimmed by 2 bases and V by 0 bases; bases with no gene match: 13. This CDR3 is built from 20 residues. Germline V gene data show CDR1 as LGHNA and CDR2 as YSLEER.

The chain couples TRBV6-1 to TRBJ2-7, with 7 bases identical to TRBD1. The germline V gene has CDR1 MNHNS and CDR2 SASEGT. The ends lost 4 bases at V and 6 bases at J; junction bases unmatched: 6. The CDR3 extends over 13 amino acids. In DNA, the CDR3 is TGTGCCAGCAGTGGGCCGACAGGGTTCGAGCAGTACGTC. Protein: CASSGPTGFEQYV.

The chain joins TRBV2 to TRBJ2-1; 10 nucleotides line up with TRBD1. Trimming removed 7 bases from V and 9 bases from J; junction bases left unmatched: 9. The CDR3 is made up of 14 amino acids. Germline-derived CDR1 and CDR2 are SNHLY and FYNNEI. CDR3 nucleotides: TGTGCCAGCAAGGGCGGGACAGGGGATACTGAGCAGTTCTTC. Amino acid sequence: CASKGGTGDTEQFF.

This clone has only a few counts. This chain connects TRBV2 to TRBJ1-1; the match to TRBD1 covers 7 bases. Germline CDR1 SNHLY, CDR2 FYNNEI. This CDR3 spans 14 amino acids. V dropped 3 bases and J dropped 1; count of bases not matched to a gene: 2. As DNA, the CDR3 is TGTGCCAGCAGTGACACAGGGGAGAACACTGAAGCTTTCTTT. This sequence encodes CASSDTGENTEAFF. Full variable domain (outside the CDR3, taken from reference TRBV2 and TRBJ1-1): EPEVTQTPSHQVTQMGQEVILRCVPISNHLYFYWYRQILGQKVEFLVSFYNNEISEKSEIFDDQFSVERPDGSNFTLKIRSTKLEDSAMYFCASSDTGENTEAFFGQGTRLTVV.

The V gene is TRBV27, the J gene TRBJ2-2; 10 bases are shared with TRBD1. CDR1 and CDR2 (germline): MNHEY, SMNVEV (reference sequence). The V gene end was trimmed by 5 bases and the J gene end by 6 bases; junction bases not matched to a gene: 6. The CDR3 is 15 residues long. Here the CDR3 reads CASSVSGTGAGELFF. The DNA for the CDR3 is TGTGCCAGCAGTGTCTCCGGGACAGGGGCCGGGGAGCTGTTTTTT.

J is TRBJ2-7 and V is TRBV7-8; 7 nucleotides agree with TRBD2. This CDR3 region has 16 residues. CDR1 and CDR2 from the germline V gene are SGHVS and FQNEAQ. The V segment lost 4 bases and the J segment 6 bases; nucleotides outside the gene matches: 15. CDR3 coding DNA: TGTGCCAGCAGCTCTCTCCTAGCGACGGGAGGTGGCGAGCAGTACTTC. Its protein is CASSSLLATGGGEQYF.

In DNA, the CDR3 is TGTGCCTGGAGTACCGGGACAGGGGCCGAGCAGTACGTC. It yields the protein CAWSTGTGAEQYV. V gene TRBV30 combines with J gene TRBJ2-7, with 10 positions matching TRBD1. CDR1 GTSNPN and CDR2 SVGIG come from the germline V gene (reference sequence). The CDR3 has 13 amino acids. V lost 2 bases and J lost 6; bases outside the gene matches: 4.

The gene calls are TRBV15 and TRBJ2-1; 7 positions match TRBD1. CDR1 and CDR2 (germline): LNHNV, YYDKDF (reference sequence). Trimming took 9 bases from V and 3 from J; bases not matched to a gene: 8. The CDR3 sequence is 14 residues long. This chain's CDR3 is CATKTGPLYNEQFF. The CDR3 region has the DNA TGTGCCACAAAGACAGGGCCCCTCTACAATGAGCAGTTCTTC. Drawing the rest from reference TRBV15 and TRBJ2-1, the complete variable domain is DAMVIQNPRYQVTQFGKPVTLSCSQTLNHNVMYWYQQKSSQAPKLLFHYYDKDFNNEADTPDNFQSRRPNTSFCFLDIRSPGLGDTAMYLCATKTGPLYNEQFFGPGTRLTVL.

The chain couples TRBV5-1 to TRBJ2-5; 8 bases are a match to TRBD2. The CDR3 is 15 residues long. Looked up from germline, CDR1 is SGHRS and CDR2 is YFSETQ. V lost 0 bases, J lost 1 base, and 2 bases stayed unmatched. In DNA form, the CDR3 reads TGCGCCAGCAGCTTGGGCGGGGGGCCCCAAGAGACCCAGTACTTC. It is translated as CASSLGGGPQETQYF.

The gene calls are TRBV7-9 and TRBJ2-1; 8 nucleotides align to TRBD2. This CDR3 region has 15 residues. The germline CDR1 and CDR2 sequences are SEHNR and FQNEAQ (reference sequence). With V trimmed by 2 bases and J by 8 bases, 8 bases remained unmatched. CDR3 region: CASSLRLAGMDEQFF. DNA of the CDR3: TGTGCCAGCAGCTTACGTCTAGCGGGTATGGATGAGCAGTTCTTC.

V and J are TRBV27 and TRBJ2-4; 9 nucleotides line up with TRBD2. With V trimmed by 4 bases and J by 8 bases, 15 bases remained unmatched. The length of the CDR3 is 17 residues. Germline V gene data show CDR1 as MNHEY and CDR2 as SMNVEV (reference sequence). The CDR3 is CASSSKTIAGVGDIQYF. The CDR3, as DNA: TGTGCCAGCAGTTCCAAGACCATAGCGGGAGTGGGGGACATTCAGTACTTC.

The chain is built from TRBV11-2 and TRBJ2-3; 9 bases fit TRBD2. V shed 5 bases, J shed 1 base, and the junction held 7 bases outside the gene matches. CDR3 size: 16 residues. The germline CDR1 and CDR2 sequences are SGHAT and FQNNGV. The CDR3 DNA sequence: TGTGCCAGCAGCATAGGCAAGCGGGGGGGCACAGATACGCAGTATTTT. Its translation: CASSIGKRGGTDTQYF.

The chain carries TRBV7-6 and TRBJ2-5, with 10 bases that match TRBD2. With the DNA end fitting TRBJ2-7 better, the J assignment may be wrong. Germline values: CDR1 SGHVS, CDR2 FNYEAQ. This CDR3 is built from 18 residues. CDR3 amino acids: CASSRNPGLAETSYEQYF. The CDR3 nucleotides are TGTGCCAGCAGCCGAAACCCAGGACTAGCGGAGACCTCCTACGAGCAGTACTTC.

The rearrangement uses TRBV23-1 and TRBJ2-1, with a tentative D call TRBD2 (9 bases). TRBV23-1 carries the ORF label, with uncertain function. This CDR3 comprises 14 residues. The germline V and J ends were trimmed by 9 bases and 6 bases, with 18 bases remaining between them. The CDR3 DNA follows: TGCGCCAGGACAGGGGCGGGGGGGGGCAATGAGCAGTTCTTC. This gives the protein CARTGAGGGNEQFF.

The rearrangement uses TRBV5-6 and TRBJ2-1; 10 bases are a match to TRBD2. CDR3 length equals 18 residues. The germline V gene has CDR1 SGHDT and CDR2 YYEEEE. With 4 bases clipped from V and 4 bases from J, the junction kept 14 bases outside the gene matches. The CDR3 is CASSLGGGAGGVYNEQFF. Written as DNA, the CDR3 is TGTGCCAGCAGCCTTGGGGGAGGAGCGGGAGGGGTTTACAATGAGCAGTTCTTC.

This clone was detected only once. The chain has TRBV6-6 and TRBJ2-1; D perhaps matches TRBD2 (5 bases). The germline CDR1 and CDR2 sequences are MNHNY and SVGAGI (reference sequence). CDR3 length: 13 amino acids. The V end was cut by 7 bases, the J end by 7 bases, with 14 bases between. The CDR3 DNA reads TGTGCCAGCATGGAGGAGCCTGAGAATGAGCAGTTCTTC. Amino acids: CASMEEPENEQFF.

The J gene is TRBJ2-1, the V gene TRBV5-1; D unclear. Germline V lookup: CDR1 SGHRS, CDR2 YFSETQ. The V gene lost 1 base and the J gene lost 5 bases, with 4 bases spanning the gap. This CDR3 contains 12 residues. This chain's CDR3 is CASSLLDNEQFF. CDR3 DNA: TGCGCCAGCAGCTTGCTCGACAATGAGCAGTTCTTC.

V usage is TRBV6-5 and J usage is TRBJ2-7, with a possible D match to TRBD2 (7 bases). CDR1 and CDR2 from the germline V gene are MNHEY and SVGAGI. There are 16 residues in the CDR3. V dropped 0 bases and J dropped 3 bases, with 15 bases sitting between them. CDR3 in amino acids: CASSYSRPGGIYEQYF. The CDR3 DNA reads as TGTGCCAGCAGTTACTCGCGCCCGGGGGGCATCTACGAGCAGTACTTC.

This CDR3 is CASSQVSSDGPSEQYF. In DNA, the CDR3 is TGCGCCAGCAGCCAAGTATCGTCCGATGGGCCCTCCGAGCAGTACTTC. J is TRBJ2-7 and V is TRBV4-3; no definite D call. V lost 1 base and J lost 6, with 19 bases in between. The V gene's germline CDR1 is LGHNA and CDR2 YSLEER. The CDR3 consists of 16 residues.

The chain couples TRBV27 to TRBJ1-6; possible D gene TRBD1, 5 bases. The V end was cut by 5 bases, the J end by 0 bases, with 11 bases between. Germline values: CDR1 MNHEY, CDR2 SMNVEV (reference sequence). This CDR3 region has 16 residues. The CDR3 nucleotides are TGTGCCAGCAGTACAGGCCCCAGCTCCTATAATTCACCCCTCCACTTT. It codes for CASSTGPSSYNSPLHF.

The CDR3 nucleotides read TGTGCCAGCAGCCCTTGGGGTCGTACAGGGGTTGATGAGCAGTTCTTC. It translates to CASSPWGRTGVDEQFF. The chain carries TRBV5-5 and TRBJ2-1; 7 bases fit TRBD1. The junction had 15 bases not matched to a gene; V was cut back by 4 bases and J by 8 bases. Germline lookup yields CDR1 SGHKS and CDR2 YYEKEE (reference sequence). The CDR3 extends over 16 amino acids.

The chain combines TRBV30 with TRBJ1-2; a possible D gene is TRBD1 (6 bases). The V end was cut by 3 bases, the J end by 5 bases, with 16 bases between. This CDR3 is 14 amino acids long. From germline, CDR1 is GTSNPN and CDR2 SVGIG (reference sequence). The CDR3 here is CAWRPWTAPYGYTF. CDR3 DNA: TGTGCCTGGAGACCTTGGACAGCCCCGTATGGCTACACCTTC.

This clone was observed a few times. This chain connects TRBV7-8 to TRBJ2-2; D unresolved. V lost 1 base, J lost 4 bases, and 10 bases lay in between. This CDR3 contains 15 residues. Germline loops: CDR1 SGHVS, CDR2 FQNEAQ. The DNA of the CDR3 is TGTGCCAGCAGCTTAGGGGCCGCCTCCACCGGGGAGCTGTTTTTT. This codes for CASSLGAASTGELFF.

The chain uses TRBV21-1 and TRBJ1-1; the table assigns TRBD1, which was not confirmed against the DNA. TRBV21-1 is marked as a pseudogene. The CDR3 is 16 amino acids. This CDR3 is CASSSWDRGPGTEAFF. As DNA, the CDR3 is TGTGCCAGCAGCAGTTGGGACAGGGGGCCTGGTACTGAAGCTTTCTTT.

The chain links TRBV7-9 to TRBJ2-2; the D gene is possibly TRBD2 (6 bases). Germline-derived CDR1 and CDR2 are SEHNR and FQNEAQ (reference sequence). The CDR3 runs 14 residues. V was pared by 7 bases and J by 4 bases, with 13 bases between. CDR3 sequence: CASTAGTLTGELFF. In nucleotides, the CDR3 is TGTGCCAGCACGGCGGGGACCCTCACCGGGGAGCTGTTTTTT.

Only one count was recorded for this clone. CDR3 region: CASSLTAGIYEQYF. CDR3 bases: TGTGCCAGCAGTTTAACAGCGGGTATTTACGAGCAGTACTTC. The chain combines TRBV28 with TRBJ2-7; tentative D call: TRBD2 (6 bases). CDR1 and CDR2 (germline): MDHEN, SYDVKM. With 2 bases removed from V and 4 bases from J, the gap between germline ends came to 12 bases. This CDR3 is built from 14 residues.